The TCR beta chain under discussion was sequenced for a study of response to subunit inactivated influenza vaccine (dated by TCRdb to 2016 to 2018). Regarding the study in general: Deep quantitative profiling of the T cell receptor repertoire was used in the study to follow responses to a trivalent subunit inactivated influenza vaccine.

The investigation overall reported the following: It was suggested by the authors that each seasonal influenza vaccination may recruit only a limited number of new T cells.

V is trimmed back by 10 bases and J by 7 bases, and the junction contains 22 bases that no gene match accounts for. Taken from cysteine to phenylalanine, the CDR3 has 18 residues. Of the read, only the CDR3 DNA is kept; its 54 bases are in frame from base 1. The germline V gene (reference sequence) specifies LGHDT as CDR1 and YNNKEL as CDR2. Library prep was done by RT-PCR. TCRdb shows the sequencer as Illumina HiSeq 2500. Clones were called with MiXCR by TCRdb after fastp trimmed the public reads at Q25, and only in-frame beta chains were retained. Rows are combined by CDR3 protein, so each entry shows the most common genes and DNA. The sample records around 580,000 distinct CDR3 sequences, about 15% of which are singletons. Together, the top ten hold around 10% of the sample. Note on this clonotype: Which antigen it targets is not known. Base qualities are missing; no much larger clone stands one base away.

Sequenced here: PBMCs from blood, sampled 11 to 12 days after vaccination. The sequence joins TRBV3-1 to TRBJ2-1; 10 central bases correspond to TRBD1. The sequence was collected from a man aged 50-60 years who received an inactivated influenza vaccine. Donor details come from another sample of the same person, matched by shared clones. The CDR3 has the sequence CATTQEFPGTGVVNEQFF. The DNA is TGTGCCACCACCCAAGAATTCCCCGGGACAGGGGTGGTTAATGAGCAGTTCTTC.